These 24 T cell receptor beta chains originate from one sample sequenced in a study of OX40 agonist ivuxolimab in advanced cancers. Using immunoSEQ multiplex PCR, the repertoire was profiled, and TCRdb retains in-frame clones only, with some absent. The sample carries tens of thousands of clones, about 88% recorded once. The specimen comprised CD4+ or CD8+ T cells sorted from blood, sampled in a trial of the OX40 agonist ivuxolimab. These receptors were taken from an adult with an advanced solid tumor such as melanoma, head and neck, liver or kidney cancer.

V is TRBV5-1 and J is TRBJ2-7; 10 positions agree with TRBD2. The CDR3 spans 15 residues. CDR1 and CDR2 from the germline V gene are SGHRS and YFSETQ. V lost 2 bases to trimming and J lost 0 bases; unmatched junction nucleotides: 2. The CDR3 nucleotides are TGCGCCAGCAGCTTTAGCGGGGGGAGCTCCTACGAGCAGTACTTC. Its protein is CASSFSGGSSYEQYF.

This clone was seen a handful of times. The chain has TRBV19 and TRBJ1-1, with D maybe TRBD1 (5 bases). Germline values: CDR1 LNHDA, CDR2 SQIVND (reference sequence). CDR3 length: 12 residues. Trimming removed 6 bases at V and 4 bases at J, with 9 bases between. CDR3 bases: TGTGCCAGTAGCGACAGAGGCACTGAAGCTTTCTTT. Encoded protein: CASSDRGTEAFF.

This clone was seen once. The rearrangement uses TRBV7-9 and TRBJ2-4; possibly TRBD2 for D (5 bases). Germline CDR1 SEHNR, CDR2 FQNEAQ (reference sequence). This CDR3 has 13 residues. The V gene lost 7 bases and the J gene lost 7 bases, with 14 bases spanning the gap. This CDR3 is CASNSLGENIQYF. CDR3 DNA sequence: TGTGCCAGCAATTCACTTGGGGAGAACATTCAGTACTTC.

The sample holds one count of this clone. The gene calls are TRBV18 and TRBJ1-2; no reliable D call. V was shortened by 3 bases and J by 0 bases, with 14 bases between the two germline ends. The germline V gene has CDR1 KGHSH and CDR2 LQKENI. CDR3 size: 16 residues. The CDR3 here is CASSPGSRESNYGYTF. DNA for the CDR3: TGTGCCAGCTCACCGGGATCGAGGGAGTCTAACTATGGCTACACCTTC.

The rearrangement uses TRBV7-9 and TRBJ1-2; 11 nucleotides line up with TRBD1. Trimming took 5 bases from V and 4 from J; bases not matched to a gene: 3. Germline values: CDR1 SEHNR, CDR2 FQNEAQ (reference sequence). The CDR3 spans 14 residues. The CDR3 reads CASSIGQGAYGYTF. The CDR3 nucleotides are TGTGCCAGCAGCATCGGACAGGGGGCCTATGGCTACACCTTC.

The CDR3 protein is CASSGWVGQGGIEQYF. CDR3 bases: TGCGCCAGCAGCGGGTGGGTCGGACAGGGGGGGATCGAGCAGTACTTC. The V and J genes are TRBV5-1 and TRBJ2-7; 10 bases align to TRBD1. CDR1 and CDR2 from the germline V gene are SGHRS and YFSETQ. V shed 4 bases and J 6 bases; nucleotides not matched to a gene: 13. This CDR3 spans 16 amino acids.

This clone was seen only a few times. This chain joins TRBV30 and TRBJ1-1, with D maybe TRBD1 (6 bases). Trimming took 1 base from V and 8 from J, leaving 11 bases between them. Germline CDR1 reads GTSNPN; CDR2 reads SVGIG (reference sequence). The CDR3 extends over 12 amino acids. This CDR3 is CAWSGQAQEAFF. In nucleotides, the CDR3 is TGTGCCTGGAGTGGACAGGCCCAAGAAGCTTTCTTT.

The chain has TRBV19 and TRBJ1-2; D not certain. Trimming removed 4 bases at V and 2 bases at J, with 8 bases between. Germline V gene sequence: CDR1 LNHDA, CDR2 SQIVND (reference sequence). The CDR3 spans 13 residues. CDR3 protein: CASSTEGNYGYTF. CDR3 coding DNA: TGTGCCAGTAGTACTGAAGGGAACTATGGCTACACCTTC.

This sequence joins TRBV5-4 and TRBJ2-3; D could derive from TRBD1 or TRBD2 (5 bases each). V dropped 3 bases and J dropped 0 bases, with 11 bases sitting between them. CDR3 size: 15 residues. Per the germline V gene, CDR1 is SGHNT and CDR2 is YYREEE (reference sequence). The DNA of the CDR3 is TGTGCCAGCAGCTCCGGGACCACTAGCACAGATACGCAGTATTTT. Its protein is CASSSGTTSTDTQYF.

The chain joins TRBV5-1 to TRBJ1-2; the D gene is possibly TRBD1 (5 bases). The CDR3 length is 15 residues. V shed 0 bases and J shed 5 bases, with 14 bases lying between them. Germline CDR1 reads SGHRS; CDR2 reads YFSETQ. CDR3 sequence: CASSLAQGVGYGYTF. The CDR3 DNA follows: TGCGCCAGCAGCTTGGCGCAGGGCGTCGGGTATGGCTACACCTTC.

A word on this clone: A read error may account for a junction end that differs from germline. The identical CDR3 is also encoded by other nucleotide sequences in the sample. The CDR3, as DNA: TGCGCCATCAGTGAGCCGCTAGCGGGAGCAGCAGATACGCAGTATTTT. It codes for CAISEPLAGAADTQYF. The rearrangement uses TRBV10-3 and TRBJ2-3; 10 nucleotides line up with TRBD2. The CDR3 has 16 amino acids. Germline loops: CDR1 ENHRY, CDR2 SYGVKD.

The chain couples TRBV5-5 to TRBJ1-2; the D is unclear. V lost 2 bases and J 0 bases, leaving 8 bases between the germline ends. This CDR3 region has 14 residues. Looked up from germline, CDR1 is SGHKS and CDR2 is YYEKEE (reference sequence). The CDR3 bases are TGTGCCAGCAGCTTCCAGAAGACTAACTATGGCTACACCTTC. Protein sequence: CASSFQKTNYGYTF.

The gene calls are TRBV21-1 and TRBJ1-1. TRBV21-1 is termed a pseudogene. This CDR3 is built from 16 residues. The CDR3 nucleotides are TGTGCCAGCAGCAAAGAGAGAGGGAGGGGGCAAGCTGAAGCTTTCTTT. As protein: CASSKERGRGQAEAFF.

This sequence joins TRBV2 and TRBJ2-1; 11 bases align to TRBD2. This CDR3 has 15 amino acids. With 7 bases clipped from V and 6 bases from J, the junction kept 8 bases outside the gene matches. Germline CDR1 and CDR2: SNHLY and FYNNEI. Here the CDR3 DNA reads TGTGCCAGCAACCGGGAGACTAGCGGGACCAATGAGCAGTTCTTC. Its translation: CASNRETSGTNEQFF.

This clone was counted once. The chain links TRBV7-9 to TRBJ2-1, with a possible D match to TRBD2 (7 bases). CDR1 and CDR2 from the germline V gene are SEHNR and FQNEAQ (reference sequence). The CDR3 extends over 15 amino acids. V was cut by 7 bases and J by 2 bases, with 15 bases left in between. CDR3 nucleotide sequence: TGTGCCAGCACCCCTCGGGGGGACACCTACAATGAGCAGTTCTTC. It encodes CASTPRGDTYNEQFF.

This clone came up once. This CDR3 reads CASSWKTGQPTGELFF. The DNA for the CDR3 is TGCGCCAGCAGCTGGAAAACGGGACAGCCAACCGGGGAGCTGTTTTTT. The chain joins TRBV5-1 to TRBJ2-2; 7 bases line up with TRBD1. Germline V gene lookup returns CDR1 SGHRS and CDR2 YFSETQ. The CDR3 is 16 residues long. V was pared by 3 bases and J by 5 bases, with 10 bases of the junction left unmatched.

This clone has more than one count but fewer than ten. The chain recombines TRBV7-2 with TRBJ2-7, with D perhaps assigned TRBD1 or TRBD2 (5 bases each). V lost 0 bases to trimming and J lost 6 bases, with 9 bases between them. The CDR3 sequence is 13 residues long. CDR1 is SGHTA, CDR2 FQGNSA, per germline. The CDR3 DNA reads TGTGCCAGCAGCTTAGCTACTAGGGGCGAGCAGTACTTC. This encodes CASSLATRGEQYF. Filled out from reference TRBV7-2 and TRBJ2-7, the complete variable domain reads GAGVSQSPSNKVTEKGKDVELRCDPISGHTALYWYRQSLGQGLEFLIYFQGNSAPDKSGLPSDRFSAERTGGSVSTLTIQRTQQEDSAVYLCASSLATRGEQYFGPGTRLTVT.

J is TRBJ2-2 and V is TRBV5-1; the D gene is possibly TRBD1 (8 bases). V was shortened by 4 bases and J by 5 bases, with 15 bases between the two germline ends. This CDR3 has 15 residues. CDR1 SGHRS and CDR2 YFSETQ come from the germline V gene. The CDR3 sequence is CASSRDRGGTGELFF. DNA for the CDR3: TGCGCCAGCAGCCGAGACAGGGGAGGGACCGGGGAGCTGTTTTTT.

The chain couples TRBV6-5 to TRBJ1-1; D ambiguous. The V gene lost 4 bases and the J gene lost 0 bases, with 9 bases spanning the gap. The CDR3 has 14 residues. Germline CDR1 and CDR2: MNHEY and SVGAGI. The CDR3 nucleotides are TGTGCCAGCAGTTCGGCAGGCCTGAACACTGAAGCTTTCTTT. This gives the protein CASSSAGLNTEAFF.

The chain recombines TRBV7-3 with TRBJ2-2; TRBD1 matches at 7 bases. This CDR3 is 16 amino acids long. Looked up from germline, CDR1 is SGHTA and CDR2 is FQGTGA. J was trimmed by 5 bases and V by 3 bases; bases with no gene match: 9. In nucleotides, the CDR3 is TGTGCCAGCAGCTTGACAGGGCGAACGGAAACCGGGGAGCTGTTTTTT. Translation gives CASSLTGRTETGELFF.

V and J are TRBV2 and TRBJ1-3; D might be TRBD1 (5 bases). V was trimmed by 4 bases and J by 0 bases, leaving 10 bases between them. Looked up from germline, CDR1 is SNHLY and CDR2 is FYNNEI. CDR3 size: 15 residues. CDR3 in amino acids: CASSGQGVSGNTIYF. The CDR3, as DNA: TGTGCCAGCAGTGGCCAAGGGGTCTCTGGAAACACCATATATTTT.

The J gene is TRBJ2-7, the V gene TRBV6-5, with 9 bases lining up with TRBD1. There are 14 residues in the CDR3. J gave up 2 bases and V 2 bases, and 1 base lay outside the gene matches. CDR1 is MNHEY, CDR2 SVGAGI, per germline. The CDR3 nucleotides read TGTGCCAGCAGTTACGGGACAGGGCCCTACGAGCAGTACTTC. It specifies CASSYGTGPYEQYF.

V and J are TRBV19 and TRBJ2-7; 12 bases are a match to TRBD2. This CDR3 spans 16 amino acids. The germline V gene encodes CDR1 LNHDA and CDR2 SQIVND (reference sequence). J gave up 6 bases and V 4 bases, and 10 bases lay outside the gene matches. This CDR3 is CASSNLLAGGPGEQYF. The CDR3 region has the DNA TGTGCCAGTAGTAACCTCCTAGCGGGAGGGCCCGGCGAGCAGTACTTC.

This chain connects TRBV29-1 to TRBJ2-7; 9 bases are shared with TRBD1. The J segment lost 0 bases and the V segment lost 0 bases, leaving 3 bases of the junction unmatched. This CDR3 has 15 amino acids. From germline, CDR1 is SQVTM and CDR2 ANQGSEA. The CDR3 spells CSVEDLTGGSYEQYF. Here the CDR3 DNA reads TGCAGCGTTGAAGATCTGACAGGGGGCTCCTACGAGCAGTACTTC.